This T cell receptor beta chain was documented in a study of T-cell reconstitution after alpha-beta-depleted transplantation in children. Study results and limitations: One year post-transplant, T-cell counts and diversity were largely derived from T cells produced anew. High day-60 TCRbeta diversity in some patients came from surviving recipient T cells and thymic progenitors.

Preparation of the TCRbeta library used unique molecular identifiers. TCRdb re-derived calls from the PCR reads in MiXCR, one entry per CDR3 protein. The table includes some 140,000 distinct CDR3 sequences, about 9.9% detected once. This clonotype was detected a few times. Its target is not known. The ends were cut back, 6 bases at V and 8 bases at J, with 3 bases in the middle. CDR3 length equals 9 residues. Germline CDR1 reads MGHDK; CDR2 reads SYGVNS. The material was PBMCs, mostly from graft donor cells, obtained 180 days after TCRalphabeta/CD19-depleted stem cell transplant. The sequence derives from a girl younger than two who had a stem cell transplant for combined immunodeficiency, so the T cells may come from the graft donor. The chain links TRBV25-1 to TRBJ2-3; D gene unclear. The CDR3 reads CASRPTQYF. DNA of the CDR3: TGTGCCAGCAGGCCTACGCAGTATTTT.